This is a list of T cell receptor beta chains from one sample in a study of glioma-infiltrating T cells. Each CDR3 protein gets one entry after TCRdb re-called the multiplex PCR reads with MiXCR. The data show a few hundred thousand distinct CDR3 sequences, with roughly two fifths seen just once and 12% held by the top ten. The sample taken for sequencing was glioma tissue, nonneoplastic brain tissue, or PBMCs (not recorded which). Receptors originate from a human donor with low-grade glioma or glioblastoma, undergoing nonglioma brain surgery, or in good health (not recorded which). The CDR3 runs from the conserved cysteine through the conserved F or W. Fields, in order: J gene, D gene, clone size, V gene, CDR3 DNA, CDR3 protein. A D gene is named only where the DNA matches it firmly. Clone size is shown for a subset of rows, as once, few, many or a class of expanded clone.

J gene: TRBJ2-1; D gene: TRBD2; clone size: .; V gene: TRBV24-1; CDR3 DNA: TGTGCCACCAGTGACCTGCTGGCGGGAGGGCAGTTCTTC; CDR3 protein: CATSDLLAGGQFF
J gene: TRBJ2-1; D gene: .; clone size: few; V gene: TRBV7-2; CDR3 DNA: TGTGCCAGCAGCTTTCCGGCCTCCCAATCCTACAATGAGCAGTTCTTC; CDR3 protein: CASSFPASQSYNEQFF
J gene: TRBJ2-1; D gene: .; clone size: .; V gene: TRBV27; CDR3 DNA: TGTGCCAGCAGTTTATTAAGTACTAGAGGGGGAGCATACAATAAGCAGTTCTTC; CDR3 protein: CASSLLSTRGGAYNKQFF
J gene: TRBJ2-1; D gene: TRBD2; clone size: few; V gene: TRBV27; CDR3 DNA: TGTGCCAGCAGTCATTGGTTAGCGGGAGGGCCCTACAATGAGCAGTTCTTC; CDR3 protein: CASSHWLAGGPYNEQFF
J gene: TRBJ2-5; D gene: .; clone size: .; V gene: TRBV27; CDR3 DNA: TGTGCCAGCAAGTGGGCAGGGGATAGGGAGACCCAGTACTTC; CDR3 protein: CASKWAGDRETQYF
J gene: TRBJ2-1; D gene: TRBD1; clone size: few; V gene: TRBV15; CDR3 DNA: TGTGCCACCAGCAGGGCCTTCGGGGACAGGGGGTCGAATGAGCAGTTCTTC; CDR3 protein: CATSRAFGDRGSNEQFF
J gene: TRBJ2-7; D gene: TRBD2; clone size: few; V gene: TRBV29-1; CDR3 DNA: TGCAGCGTCGCCCCTAGCGGGAGCTTC; CDR3 protein: CSVAPSGSF
J gene: TRBJ2-1; D gene: TRBD2; clone size: .; V gene: TRBV4-1; CDR3 DNA: TGCGACAGCAGCCAATTGACTAGCGAGCAGTTCTTC; CDR3 protein: CDSSQLTSEQFF
J gene: TRBJ1-1; D gene: .; clone size: .; V gene: TRBV7-2; CDR3 DNA: TGTGCCAGCAGCTTAGCTGGGGGGCCTGACACTGAAGCTTTCTTT; CDR3 protein: CASSLAGGPDTEAFF
J gene: TRBJ1-1; D gene: .; clone size: .; V gene: TRBV6-5; CDR3 DNA: TGTGCCAGCAGTCTACAAGACCCGACGGCCAGGACTGAAGCTTCCTTT; CDR3 protein: CASSLQDPTARTEASF
J gene: TRBJ2-7; D gene: TRBD2; clone size: few; V gene: TRBV25-1; CDR3 DNA: TGTGCCAGCAGTGGATTAGCGGGAGCCTACGAGCAGTACTTC; CDR3 protein: CASSGLAGAYEQYF